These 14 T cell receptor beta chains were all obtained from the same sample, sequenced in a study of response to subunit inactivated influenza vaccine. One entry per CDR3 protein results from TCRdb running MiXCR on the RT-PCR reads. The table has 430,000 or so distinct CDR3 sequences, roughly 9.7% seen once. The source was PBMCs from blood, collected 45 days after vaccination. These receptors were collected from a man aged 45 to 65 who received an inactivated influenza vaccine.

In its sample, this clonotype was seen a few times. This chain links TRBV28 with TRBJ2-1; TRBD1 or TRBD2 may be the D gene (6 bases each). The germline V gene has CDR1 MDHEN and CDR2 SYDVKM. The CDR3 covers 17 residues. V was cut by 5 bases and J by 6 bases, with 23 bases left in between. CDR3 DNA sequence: TGTGCCAGCAGTCTTCCTTCGCTAGCGAGAGGGGGCAATGAGCAGTTCTTC. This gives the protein CASSLPSLARGGNEQFF.

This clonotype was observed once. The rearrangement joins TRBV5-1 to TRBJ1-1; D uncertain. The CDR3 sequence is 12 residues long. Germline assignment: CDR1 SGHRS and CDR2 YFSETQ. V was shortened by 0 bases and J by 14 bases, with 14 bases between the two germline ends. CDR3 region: CASSLDIQGWFF. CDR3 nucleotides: TGCGCCAGCAGCTTGGATATCCAAGGATGGTTCTTT.

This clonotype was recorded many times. Written as DNA, the CDR3 is TGTGCCAGCAGTTTGCTAGCGGGAGCGTCTGGCAATGAGCAGTTCTTC. Translation: CASSLLAGASGNEQFF. This chain connects TRBV12-3 or TRBV12-4 to TRBJ2-1; 10 nucleotides agree with TRBD2. V dropped 3 bases and J dropped 6; count of bases not matched to a gene: 8. CDR3 length: 16 amino acids.

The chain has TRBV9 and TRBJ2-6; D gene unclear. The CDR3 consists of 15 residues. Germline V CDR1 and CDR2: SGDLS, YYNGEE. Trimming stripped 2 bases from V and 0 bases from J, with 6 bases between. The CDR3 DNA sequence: TGTGCCAGCAGCGTCCAGAGCTCTGGGGCCAACGTCCTGACTTTC. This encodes CASSVQSSGANVLTF.

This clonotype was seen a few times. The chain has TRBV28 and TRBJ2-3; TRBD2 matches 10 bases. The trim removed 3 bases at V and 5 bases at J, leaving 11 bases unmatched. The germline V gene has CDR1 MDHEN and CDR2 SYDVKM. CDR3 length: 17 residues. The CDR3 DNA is TGTGCCAGCAGTTTGGGGTTAACTAGCGGGACAATAGATACGCAGTATTTT. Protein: CASSLGLTSGTIDTQYF.

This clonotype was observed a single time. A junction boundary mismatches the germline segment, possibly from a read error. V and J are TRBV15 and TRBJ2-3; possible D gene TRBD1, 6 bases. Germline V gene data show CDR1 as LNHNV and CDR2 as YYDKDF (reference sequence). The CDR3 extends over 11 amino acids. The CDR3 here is CATSKGDMQYF. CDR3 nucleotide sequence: TGTGCCACCAGCAAGGGGGATATGCAGTATTTT.

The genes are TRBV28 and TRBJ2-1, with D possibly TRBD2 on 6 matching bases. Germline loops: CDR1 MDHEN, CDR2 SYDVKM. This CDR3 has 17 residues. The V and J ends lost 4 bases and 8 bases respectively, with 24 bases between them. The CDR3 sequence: CASSSSRSGVRGDEQFF. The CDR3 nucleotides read TGTGCCAGCAGTTCCTCCCGTTCGGGAGTACGAGGGGATGAGCAGTTCTTC.

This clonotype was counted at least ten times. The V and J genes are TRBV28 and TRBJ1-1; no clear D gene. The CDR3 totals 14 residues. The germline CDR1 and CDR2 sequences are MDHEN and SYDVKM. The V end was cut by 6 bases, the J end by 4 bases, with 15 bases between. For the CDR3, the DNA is TGTGCCAGCAGCTCCGCGACACCTAGCACTGAAGCTTTCTTT. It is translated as CASSSATPSTEAFF. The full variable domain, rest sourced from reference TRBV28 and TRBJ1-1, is DVKVTQSSRYLVKRTGEKVFLECVQDMDHENMFWYRQDPGLGLRLIYFSYDVKMKEKGDIPEGYSVSREKKERFSLILESASTNQTSMYLCASSSATPSTEAFFGQGTRLTVV.

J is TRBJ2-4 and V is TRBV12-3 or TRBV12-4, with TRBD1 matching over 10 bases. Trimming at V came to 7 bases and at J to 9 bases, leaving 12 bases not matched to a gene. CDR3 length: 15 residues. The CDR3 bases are TGTGCCAGCAAATACGCCCGGGACAGGGGCGGCATTCAGTACTTC. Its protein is CASKYARDRGGIQYF.

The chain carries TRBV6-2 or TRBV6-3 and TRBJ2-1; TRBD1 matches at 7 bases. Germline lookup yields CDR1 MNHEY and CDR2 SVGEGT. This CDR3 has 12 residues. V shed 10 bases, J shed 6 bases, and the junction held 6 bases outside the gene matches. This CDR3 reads CAIGQVPNEQFF. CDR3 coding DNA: TGTGCCATCGGACAGGTCCCCAATGAGCAGTTCTTC.

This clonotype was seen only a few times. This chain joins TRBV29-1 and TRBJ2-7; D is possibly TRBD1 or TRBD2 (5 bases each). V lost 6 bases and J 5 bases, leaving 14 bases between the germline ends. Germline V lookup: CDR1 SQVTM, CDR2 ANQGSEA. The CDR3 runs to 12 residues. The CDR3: CSVGVGGNEQYF. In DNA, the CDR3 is TGCAGCGTGGGGGTTGGAGGCAACGAGCAGTACTTC.

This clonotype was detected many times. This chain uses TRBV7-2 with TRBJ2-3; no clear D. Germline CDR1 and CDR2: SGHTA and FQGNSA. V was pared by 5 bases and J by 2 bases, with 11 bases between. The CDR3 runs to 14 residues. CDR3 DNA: TGTGCCAGCAGCCCAGACTCAAACACAGATACGCAGTATTTT. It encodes CASSPDSNTDTQYF.

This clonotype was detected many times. The CDR3 is CAWSPGGRGSDTQYF. The CDR3 coding sequence is TGTGCCTGGAGTCCCGGCGGACGGGGGTCGGATACGCAGTATTTT. This chain joins TRBV30 and TRBJ2-3; D might be TRBD2 (6 bases). V lost 2 bases to trimming and J lost 6 bases, with 18 bases between them. The V gene's germline CDR1 is GTSNPN and CDR2 SVGIG (reference sequence). The CDR3 has 15 residues.

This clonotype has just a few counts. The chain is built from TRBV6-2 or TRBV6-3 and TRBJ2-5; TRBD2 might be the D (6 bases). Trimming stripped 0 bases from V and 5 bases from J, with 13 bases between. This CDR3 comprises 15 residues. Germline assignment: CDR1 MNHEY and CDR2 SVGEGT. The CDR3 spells CASSYSSRESETQYF. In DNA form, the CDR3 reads TGTGCCAGCAGTTACTCTAGCCGGGAGTCTGAGACCCAGTACTTC.